The source of this TCR beta chain is a study of cytomegalovirus exposure and HLA in healthy donors. Broader study findings: Rare TCR sequences predominated, though certain public TCRs were found in many donors.

Germline V gene data show CDR1 as MNHNS and CDR2 as SASEGT. V was trimmed by 2 bases and J by 0 bases, leaving 14 bases between them. The CDR3 contains 18 residues. In the case of this clone: Its target is unknown.

A multiplex PCR was run with 60 Vbeta primers and 13 Jbeta primers. Sequenced by immunoSEQ multiplex PCR; TCRdb stores in-frame clones only, minus some. In the table there are approximately 150,000 clones, 70% to 80% of which are singletons. This rearrangement joins TRBV6-1 to TRBJ1-6, with a tentative D call TRBD1 (5 bases). The material sequenced was PBMCs. This TCR derives from a woman under 30 in good health and CMV-seropositive. The DNA for the CDR3 is TGTGCCAGCAGTGAATGGGGGGGGAGGACCTCCTATAATTCACCCCTCCACTTT. It translates to CASSEWGGRTSYNSPLHF.